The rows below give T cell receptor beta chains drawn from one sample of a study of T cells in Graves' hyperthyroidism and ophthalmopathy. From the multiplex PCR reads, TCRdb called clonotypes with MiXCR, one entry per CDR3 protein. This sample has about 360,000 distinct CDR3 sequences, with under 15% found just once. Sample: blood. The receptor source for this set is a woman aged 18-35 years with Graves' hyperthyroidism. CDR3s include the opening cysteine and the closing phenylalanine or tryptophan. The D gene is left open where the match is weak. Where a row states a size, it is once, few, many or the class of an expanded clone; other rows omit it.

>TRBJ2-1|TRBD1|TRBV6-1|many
TGTGCCAGCAGTTTACGGGACAGGGGGGCGTCCAATGAGCAGTTCTTC
CASSLRDRGASNEQFF
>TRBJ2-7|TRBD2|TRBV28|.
TGTGCCAGCAGTGGAGCGGGAGTTCTCGACGAGCAGTACTTC
CASSGAGVLDEQYF
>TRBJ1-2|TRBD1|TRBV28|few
TGTGTCGGTGGGGGTACAGGGGGTAATGGCTACACCTTC
CVGGGTGGNGYTF
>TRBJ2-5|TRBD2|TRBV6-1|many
TGTGCCAGCTGCTCCGGGACGGGGGGAACAGAGACCCAGTACTTC
CASCSGTGGTETQYF
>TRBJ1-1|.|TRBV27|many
TGTGCCAGCAGTTTTTCGGGGGGTGAAGCTTTCTTT
CASSFSGGEAFF
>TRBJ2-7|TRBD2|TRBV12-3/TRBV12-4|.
TGTGCCAGCAGTTGGGGAGGGAGCCACGAGCAGTACTTC
CASSWGGSHEQYF
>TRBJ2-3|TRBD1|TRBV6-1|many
TGTGCCGGCCGACAGGGAAGCACAGATACGCAGTATTTT
CAGRQGSTDTQYF
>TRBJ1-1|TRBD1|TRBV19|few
TGTGCCAGTAGCCCGGGGCCCGACAGGGGCGTCCGAGAAGCTTTCTTT
CASSPGPDRGVREAFF
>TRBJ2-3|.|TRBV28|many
TGTGCCAGCCACAGGGAACCGCGCCCAGATACGCAGTATTTT
CASHREPRPDTQYF
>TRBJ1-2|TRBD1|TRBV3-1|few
TGTGCCAGCAGCCATAGACAGGGAGCTGGTGGCTACACCTTC
CASSHRQGAGGYTF
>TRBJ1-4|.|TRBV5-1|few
TGCGCCAGCGCCTCGGGTGCGGGGAATGAAAAACTGTTTTTT
CASASGAGNEKLFF
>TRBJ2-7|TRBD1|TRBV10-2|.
TGCGCCAGCAGGACGCCCCGACAGGGGACCTACGAGCAGTACTTC
CASRTPRQGTYEQYF
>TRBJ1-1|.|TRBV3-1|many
TGTGCCAGCTCGATTTGGAGGGGACGGGGCGCTGAAGCTTTCTTT
CASSIWRGRGAEAFF
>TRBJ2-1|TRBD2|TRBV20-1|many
TGCAGTGCCACAGATAGCGGGAGCTCCTACAATGAGCAGTTCTTC
CSATDSGSSYNEQFF
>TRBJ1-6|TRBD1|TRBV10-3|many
TGTGCCATCAGCGATACGGACAGGGTCAGGTCACCCCTCCACTTT
CAISDTDRVRSPLHF
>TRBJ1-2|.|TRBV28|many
TGTGCCAGCAGTCCTAGACGGAATATCTATGGCTACACCTTC
CASSPRRNIYGYTF
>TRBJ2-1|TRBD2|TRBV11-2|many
TGTGCCAGCACCACACCCTGGGGAGCGGGAGTGGCGGATGAGCAGTTCTTC
CASTTPWGAGVADEQFF
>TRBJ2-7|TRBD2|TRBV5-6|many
TGTGCCAGCAGCTTGGGGACTAGCGTGTACGAGCAGTACTTC
CASSLGTSVYEQYF
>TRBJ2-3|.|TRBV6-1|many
TGTGCCAGCAGACCCACCTTAGCCGGGGGTGATACGCAGTATTTT
CASRPTLAGGDTQYF
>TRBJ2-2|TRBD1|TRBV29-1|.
TGCAGCGTTGAGGGACAGACCACCGGGGAGCTGTTTTTT
CSVEGQTTGELFF
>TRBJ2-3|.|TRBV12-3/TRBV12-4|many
TGTGCCAGCAGTTTCGAGGTCACAGATACGCAGTATTTT
CASSFEVTDTQYF
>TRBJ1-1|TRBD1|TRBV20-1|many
TGCAGTGCTAGAGATAGGGGGCGCGGGACTGAAGCTTTCTTT
CSARDRGRGTEAFF
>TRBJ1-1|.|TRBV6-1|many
TGTGCCAGCAGTCACGGACCAATGAACACTGAAGCTTTCTTT
CASSHGPMNTEAFF
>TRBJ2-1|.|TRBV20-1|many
TGCAGTGCTAGAGATCTGTCTCCCGGGTTCAATGAGCAGTTCTTC
CSARDLSPGFNEQFF
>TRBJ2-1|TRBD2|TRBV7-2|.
TGTGCCAGCAGCTTATCATCGGGGACTAGCGGGAGACACAATGAGCAGTTCTTC
CASSLSSGTSGRHNEQFF
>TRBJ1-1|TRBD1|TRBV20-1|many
TGCAGTGCTAGGGGACAGGGGGTGAACACTGAAGCTTTCTTT
CSARGQGVNTEAFF
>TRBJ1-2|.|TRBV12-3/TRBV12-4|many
TGTGCCAGCAGTATCCGACAGTTGGGTGGCTACACCTTC
CASSIRQLGGYTF
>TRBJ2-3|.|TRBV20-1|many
TGCAGTGCAACCCCGCCCCCCTACACAGATACGCAGTATTTT
CSATPPPYTDTQYF
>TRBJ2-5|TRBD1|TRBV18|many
TGTGCCAGCTCACCACCAACAGGGGGCAAGTATGAGACCCAGTACTTC
CASSPPTGGKYETQYF
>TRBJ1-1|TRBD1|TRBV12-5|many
TGTGCTAGTGGTTTATTTCTCGGGACAGCTAACACTGAAGCTTTCTTT
CASGLFLGTANTEAFF
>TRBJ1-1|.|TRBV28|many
TGTGCCAGCAGCCTGGGAGGGGTGGGAGCTTTCTTT
CASSLGGVGAFF
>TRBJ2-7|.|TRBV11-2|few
TGTGCCAGCAGCTTAAGCAATAACTACGAGCAGTACTTC
CASSLSNNYEQYF
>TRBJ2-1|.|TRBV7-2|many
TGTGCCAGCAGCTTACAGGGAAACAATGAGCAGTTCTTC
CASSLQGNNEQFF
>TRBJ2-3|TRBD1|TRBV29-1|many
TGCAGCGTCCGAGGGACAGGAGGCAAGACAGATACGCAGTATTTT
CSVRGTGGKTDTQYF
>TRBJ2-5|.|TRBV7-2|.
TGTGCCAGCAGTTACGTCGGGACCGGTCAAGAGACCCAGTACTTC
CASSYVGTGQETQYF
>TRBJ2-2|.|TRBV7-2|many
TGTGCCAGCAGCTTAGCTTATTTGGGGAAACCGAACACCGGGGAGCTGTTTTTT
CASSLAYLGKPNTGELFF
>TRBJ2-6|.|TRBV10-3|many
TGTGCCATCCGTTCCGGGCAGGACATCTCTGGGGCCAACGTCCTGACTTTC
CAIRSGQDISGANVLTF
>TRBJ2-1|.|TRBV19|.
TGTGCCAGTAGTATGAACAGCTGGGGCGAGCAGTTCTTC
CASSMNSWGEQFF
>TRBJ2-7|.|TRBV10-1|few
TGCGCCAGCATGGAGGTGGAATGTCGAGCCGAGCAGTACTTC
CASMEVECRAEQYF
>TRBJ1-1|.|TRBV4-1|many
TGCGCCAGCAGCCCTCTCGCACATGCCTTGAACACTGAAGCTTTCTTT
CASSPLAHALNTEAFF
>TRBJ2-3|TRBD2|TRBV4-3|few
TGCGCCAGCAGCCAGGATCTAGCGGGAGTTGGAGATACGCAGTATTTT
CASSQDLAGVGDTQYF
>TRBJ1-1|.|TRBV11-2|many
TGTGCCAGCAGCCTAATACAGAACACTGAAGCTTTCTTT
CASSLIQNTEAFF
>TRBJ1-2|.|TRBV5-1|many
TGCGCCAGCAGCTTGGCCGTGGACAGAAACTATGGCTACACCTTC
CASSLAVDRNYGYTF
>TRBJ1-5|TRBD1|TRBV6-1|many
TGTGCCAGCAGTCTCCCACAGGGGGATGGCAATCAGCCCCAGCATTTT
CASSLPQGDGNQPQHF
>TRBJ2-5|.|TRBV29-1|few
TGCAGCGTTGAAGAACAGCCAAACTTCCAAGAGACCCAGTACTTC
CSVEEQPNFQETQYF
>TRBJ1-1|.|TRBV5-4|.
TGTGCCAGCAGCATCCCGGAAGGGACCCAGGAGAGGAACACTGAAGCTTTCTTT
CASSIPEGTQERNTEAFF
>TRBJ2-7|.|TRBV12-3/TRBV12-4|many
TGTGCCAGCAGTGGGGGGCAGACCTCCGAGCAGTACTTC
CASSGGQTSEQYF
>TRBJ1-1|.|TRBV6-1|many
TGTGCCGCATGGTGGGGCACTCTAAACACTGAAGCTTTCTTT
CAAWWGTLNTEAFF
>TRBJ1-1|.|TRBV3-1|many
TGTGCCAGCAAGGCCGGGAACACTGAAGCTTTCTTT
CASKAGNTEAFF
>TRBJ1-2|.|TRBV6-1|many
TGTGCCAGCACCGAATCCGGCAGGGTCTATGGCTACACCTTC
CASTESGRVYGYTF